This T cell receptor (beta chain) was found in a study of pediatric ulcerative colitis. Study outcomes and limitations: In rectum, acute severe colitis had expanded clones and less diversity. Ulcerative colitis patients shared more blood-rectal clones than controls. All ulcerative colitis patients, but no controls, carried a couple of rectal clonotypes.

Rectal tissue came from one to two pinch biopsies taken at colonoscopy. Of note for this clone: Its specificity is unknown.

This CDR3 has 16 residues. Only in-frame clones appear in the TCRdb table, and some are missing; sequencing was by immunoSEQ multiplex PCR. Of roughly 19,000 clones listed, nearly 75% are singletons. The V gene is TRBV21-1, the J gene TRBJ1-5. TRBV21-1 is an annotated pseudogene. The source of this sequence is a boy younger than 18 with moderate ulcerative colitis. Sequenced material: gut tissue. The CDR3 DNA sequence: TGTGCCAGCAGCAAAGATCGCAAGTATAGCAATCAGCCCCAGCATTTT. This translates into CASSKDRKYSNQPQHF.